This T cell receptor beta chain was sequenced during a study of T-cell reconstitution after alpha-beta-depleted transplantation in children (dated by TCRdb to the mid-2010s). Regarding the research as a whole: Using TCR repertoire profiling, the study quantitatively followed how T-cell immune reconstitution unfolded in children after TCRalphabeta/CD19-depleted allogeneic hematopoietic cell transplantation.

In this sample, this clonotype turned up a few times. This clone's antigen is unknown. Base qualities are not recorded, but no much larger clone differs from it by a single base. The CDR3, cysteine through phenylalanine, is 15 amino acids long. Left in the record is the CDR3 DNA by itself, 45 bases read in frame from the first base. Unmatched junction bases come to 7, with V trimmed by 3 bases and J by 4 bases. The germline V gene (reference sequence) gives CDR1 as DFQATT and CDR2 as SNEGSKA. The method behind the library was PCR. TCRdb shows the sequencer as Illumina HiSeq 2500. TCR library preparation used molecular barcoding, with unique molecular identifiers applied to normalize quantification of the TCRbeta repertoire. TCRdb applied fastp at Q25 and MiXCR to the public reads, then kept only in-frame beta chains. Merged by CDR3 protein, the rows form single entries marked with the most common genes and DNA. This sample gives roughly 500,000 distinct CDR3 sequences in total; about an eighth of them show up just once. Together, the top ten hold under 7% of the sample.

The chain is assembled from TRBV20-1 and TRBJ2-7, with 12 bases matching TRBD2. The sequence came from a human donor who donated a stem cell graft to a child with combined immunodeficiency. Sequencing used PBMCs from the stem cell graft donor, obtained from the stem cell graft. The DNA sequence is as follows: TGCAGTGCTAGGCCCCCGACTAGCGGGAGATACGAGCAGTACTTC. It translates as CSARPPTSGRYEQYF.